The clone carrying this TCR beta chain was recorded at least ten times. The data were obtained in a study of neurological immune-mediated disorders. From the 5' RACE reads, TCRdb called clonotypes with MiXCR, one entry per CDR3 protein. The data show tens of thousands of distinct CDR3 sequences, roughly 3.6% seen once. This receptor was taken from a man aged 30 to 45 with multiple sclerosis. The sample consisted of PBMCs.

CDR3: CASSLQGRRYYGYTF. The CDR3 DNA sequence: TGTGCCAGCAGTTTGCAGGGGCGCAGGTACTATGGCTACACCTTC. The chain employs TRBV12-3 or TRBV12-4 and TRBJ1-2; possible D gene TRBD1, 6 bases. Between the trimmed V and J ends, which lost 3 bases and 3 bases, there was a span of 14 bases. This CDR3 is 15 amino acids long.